Below are 3 T cell receptor beta chains sequenced from a single sample in a study of blood T cell repertoires in COVID-19. Clones were read by immunoSEQ multiplex PCR, and TCRdb kept only the in-frame ones, dropping some. The sample lists roughly 330,000 clones, about 89% seen once, with about 6% in the top ten. Sequencing was done on a sample of peripheral blood. These TCRs come from a man aged 18 to 29 who had recovered from COVID-19.

The J gene is TRBJ2-1, the V gene TRBV7-3, with 8 bases aligning to TRBD2. This CDR3 is built from 16 residues. Losses at the gene ends were 3 bases for V and 8 bases for J; bases not matched to a gene: 12. CDR1 is SGHTA and CDR2 is FQGTGA in the germline V gene. The CDR3, as DNA: TGTGCCAGCAGCTTCGGGGGGGCCAGTAGTAGCGATGAGCAGTTCTTC. Translation gives CASSFGGASSSDEQFF. Supplemented by reference TRBV7-3 and TRBJ2-1, the full variable domain reads GAGVSQTPSNKVTEKGKYVELRCDPISGHTALYWYRQSLGQGPEFLIYFQGTGAADDSGLPNDRFFAVRPEGSVSTLKIQRTERGDSAVYLCASSFGGASSSDEQFFGPGTRLTVL.

The V gene is TRBV29-1, the J gene TRBJ1-1, with 9 bases lining up with TRBD1. The J segment lost 1 base and the V segment lost 4 bases, leaving 1 base of the junction unmatched. From germline, CDR1 is SQVTM and CDR2 ANQGSEA. The CDR3 is made up of 13 amino acids. The CDR3 reads CSVGTGENTEAFF. CDR3 coding DNA: TGCAGCGTTGGGACAGGGGAGAACACTGAAGCTTTCTTT.

The chain is built from TRBV11-2 and TRBJ1-4, with TRBD1 matching 7 bases. The CDR3 has 16 residues. Per germline, CDR1 SGHAT and CDR2 FQNNGV. Germline trimming cut 0 bases from V and 6 bases from J; bases unmatched to any gene: 7. The CDR3 spells CASSLDRARGDEKLFF. In nucleotides, the CDR3 is TGTGCCAGCAGCTTAGATAGGGCCAGGGGGGATGAAAAACTGTTTTTT.